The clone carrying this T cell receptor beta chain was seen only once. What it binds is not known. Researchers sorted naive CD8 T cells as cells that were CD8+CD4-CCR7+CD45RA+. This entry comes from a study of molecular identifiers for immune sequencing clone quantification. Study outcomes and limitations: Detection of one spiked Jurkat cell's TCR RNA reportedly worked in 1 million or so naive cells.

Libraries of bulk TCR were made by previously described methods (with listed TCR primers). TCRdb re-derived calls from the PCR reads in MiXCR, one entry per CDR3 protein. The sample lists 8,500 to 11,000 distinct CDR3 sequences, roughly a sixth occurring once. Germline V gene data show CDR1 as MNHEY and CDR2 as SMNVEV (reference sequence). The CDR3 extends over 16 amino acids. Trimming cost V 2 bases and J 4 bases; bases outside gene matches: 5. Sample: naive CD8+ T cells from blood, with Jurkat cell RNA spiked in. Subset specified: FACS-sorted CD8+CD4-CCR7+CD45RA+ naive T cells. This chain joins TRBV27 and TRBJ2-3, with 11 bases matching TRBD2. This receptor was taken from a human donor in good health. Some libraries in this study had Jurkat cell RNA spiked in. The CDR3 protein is CASSLRLAGGPDTQYF. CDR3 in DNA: TGTGCCAGCAGTTTAAGGCTAGCGGGAGGACCAGATACGCAGTATTTT.